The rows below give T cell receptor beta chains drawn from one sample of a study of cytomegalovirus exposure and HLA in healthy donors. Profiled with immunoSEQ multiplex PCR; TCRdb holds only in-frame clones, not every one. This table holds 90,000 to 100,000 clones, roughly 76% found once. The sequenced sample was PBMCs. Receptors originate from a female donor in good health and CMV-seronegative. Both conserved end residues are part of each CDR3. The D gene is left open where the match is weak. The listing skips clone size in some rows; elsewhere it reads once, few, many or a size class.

CASSQVRGFLGEQYF,TGTGCCAGCAGCCAGGTCAGGGGATTTCTGGGCGAGCAGTACTTC,-,TRBJ2-7,-,TRBV14
CASSLQGSAGGYTF,TGTGCCAGCAGCCTCCAGGGATCCGCCGGAGGCTACACCTTC,-,TRBJ1-2,-,TRBV14
CATSSSVWSSYNEQFF,TGTGCCACCAGCTCCTCGGTATGGAGCTCCTACAATGAGCAGTTCTTC,-,TRBJ2-1,-,TRBV15
CASSMSLADEQFF,TGTGCCAGTAGTATGAGTCTAGCGGATGAGCAGTTCTTC,-,TRBJ2-1,TRBD2,TRBV19
CASSKDGTLFNEQFF,TGTGCCAGCAGCAAAGACGGGACACTATTCAATGAGCAGTTCTTC,-,TRBJ2-1,-,TRBV21-1
CASSSGTSSATNEKLFF,TGTGCCAGCAGCTCAGGGACATCCTCAGCAACTAATGAAAAACTGTTTTTT,-,TRBJ1-4,-,TRBV7-9
CASTGSGGTSSYEQYF,TGTGCCAGCACCGGTAGCGGCGGAACTAGCTCCTACGAGCAGTACTTC,-,TRBJ2-7,-,TRBV6-6
CASSVGGRTEAFF,TGTGCCAGCAGCGTAGGAGGCCGCACTGAAGCTTTCTTT,-,TRBJ1-1,-,TRBV9
CASSPDRGLTEKLFF,TGTGCCAGCAGCCCAGACAGGGGGCTTACTGAAAAACTGTTTTTT,-,TRBJ1-4,TRBD1,TRBV27
CASSFTGDQPQHF,TGTGCCAGCAGCTTTACAGGCGATCAGCCCCAGCATTTT,-,TRBJ1-5,-,TRBV11-2
CASSFRSRGTLQETQYF,TGTGCCAGCAGTTTTCGGAGCAGGGGGACCCTTCAAGAGACCCAGTACTTC,-,TRBJ2-5,TRBD1,TRBV27
CASSIHRSSYEQYF,TGTGCCAGTAGTATCCATAGGAGCTCCTACGAGCAGTACTTC,-,TRBJ2-7,-,TRBV19
CASSQVEPENTEAFF,TGTGCCAGCAGCCAAGTGGAGCCGGAGAACACTGAAGCTTTCTTT,few,TRBJ1-1,-,TRBV4-2
CASSKGQGFFYTEAFF,TGTGCCAGCAGCAAGGGACAGGGTTTTTTCTACACTGAAGCTTTCTTT,-,TRBJ1-1,TRBD1,TRBV7-2